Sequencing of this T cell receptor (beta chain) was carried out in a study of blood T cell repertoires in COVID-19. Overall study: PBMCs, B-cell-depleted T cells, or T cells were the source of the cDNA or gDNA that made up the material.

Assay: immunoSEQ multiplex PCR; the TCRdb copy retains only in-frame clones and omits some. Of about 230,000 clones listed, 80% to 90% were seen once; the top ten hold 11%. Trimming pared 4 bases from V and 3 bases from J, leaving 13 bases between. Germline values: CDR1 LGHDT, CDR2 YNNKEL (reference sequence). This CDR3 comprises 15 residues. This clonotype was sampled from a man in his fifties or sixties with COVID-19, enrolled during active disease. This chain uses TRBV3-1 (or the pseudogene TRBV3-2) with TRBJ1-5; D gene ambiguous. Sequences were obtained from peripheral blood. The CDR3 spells CASSPAPGINQPQHF. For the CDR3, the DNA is TGTGCCAGCAGCCCCGCCCCCGGGATCAATCAGCCCCAGCATTTT.